A single sample is the source of the 24 T cell receptor beta chains below, sequenced in a study of T-cell reconstitution after alpha-beta-depleted transplantation in children. Preparing the TCRbeta library involved the use of unique molecular identifiers. TCRdb redid the calling of the PCR reads with MiXCR, one entry per CDR3 protein. The sample shows approximately 400,000 distinct CDR3 sequences, under 20% of them seen only once. The specimen comprised PBMCs, mostly from graft donor cells, sampled 360 days after TCRalphabeta/CD19-depleted stem cell transplant. All receptors come from a boy less than two years old who had a stem cell transplant for Wiskott-Aldrich syndrome, so the T cells may come from the graft donor.

The rearrangement joins TRBV25-1 to TRBJ2-3; 7 positions match TRBD2. Germline V gene sequence: CDR1 MGHDK, CDR2 SYGVNS. V shed 1 base, J shed 0 bases, and the junction held 4 bases outside the gene matches. There are 16 residues in the CDR3. The CDR3 spells CASSEFGGTSTDTQYF. CDR3 nucleotide sequence: TGTGCCAGCAGTGAATTCGGGGGGACTAGCACAGATACGCAGTATTTT.

This chain uses TRBV6-2 or TRBV6-3 with TRBJ2-5; TRBD1 aligns across 7 bases. The CDR3 extends over 12 amino acids. Trimming cost V 7 bases and J 6 bases; bases outside gene matches: 5. The V gene's germline CDR1 is MNHEY and CDR2 SVGEGT. The CDR3 nucleotides read TGTGCCAGCACCTTGACAGGGAAGACCCAGTACTTC. It translates to CASTLTGKTQYF.

CDR3 amino acids: CASSFRTQHF. In DNA, the CDR3 is TGTGCCAGCAGCTTTAGGACCCAGCATTTT. The rearrangement links TRBV6-1 to TRBJ1-5; no clear D. CDR1 is MNHNS and CDR2 is SASEGT in the germline V gene. The CDR3 length is 10 residues. V was pared by 6 bases and J by 11 bases, with 8 bases between.

This clonotype has more than one count but fewer than ten. The CDR3 is CASSSSTGDGGDGYTF. The CDR3 bases are TGTGCCAGCAGTTCGTCCACAGGGGATGGGGGGGATGGCTACACCTTC. V is TRBV12-3 or TRBV12-4 and J is TRBJ1-2; the match to TRBD1 covers 7 bases. The CDR3 has 16 residues. V gave up 4 bases and J gave up 6 bases; unmatched junction bases: 14.

This clonotype came up a few times. The CDR3 loop reads CASSRTGGIEAFF. For the CDR3, the DNA is TGTGCCAGCAGCCGTACTGGGGGAATTGAAGCTTTCTTT. The rearrangement joins TRBV5-5 to TRBJ1-1; perhaps TRBD1 as D (5 bases). The CDR3 covers 13 residues. Germline values: CDR1 SGHKS, CDR2 YYEKEE (reference sequence). Trimming left V 4 bases short and J 7 bases short, with 14 bases between.

There are a few counts of this clonotype. The rearrangement links TRBV29-1 to TRBJ1-1; a weak D match, TRBD1 (5 bases). CDR3 length equals 15 residues. The V end was cut by 1 base, the J end by 4 bases, with 16 bases between. Germline V gives CDR1 SQVTM, CDR2 ANQGSEA. CDR3 loop: CSVEAGGSVSTEAFF. The CDR3 bases are TGCAGCGTTGAAGCGGGGGGGTCGGTCAGCACTGAAGCTTTCTTT.

There are a few counts of this clonotype. The chain links TRBV5-5 to TRBJ2-7, with 11 bases aligning to TRBD2. Germline V gene sequence: CDR1 SGHKS, CDR2 YYEKEE (reference sequence). Trimming removed 0 bases from V and 2 bases from J; junction bases left unmatched: 1. This CDR3 region has 15 residues. The CDR3 region has the DNA TGTGCCAGCAGCTTGGTGACTAGCGGGACCTACGAGCAGTACTTC. Translation: CASSLVTSGTYEQYF.

This clonotype was observed a few times. The J gene is TRBJ2-7, the V gene TRBV5-1; D gene unclear. The CDR3 has 14 residues. CDR1 is SGHRS and CDR2 is YFSETQ in the germline V gene. V was trimmed by 0 bases and J by 3 bases, leaving 10 bases between them. The CDR3 loop is CASSLEQEHYEQYF. DNA of the CDR3: TGCGCCAGCAGCTTGGAGCAGGAACACTACGAGCAGTACTTC.

The chain couples TRBV11-2 to TRBJ2-1; the D gene is possibly TRBD2 (6 bases). The germline gives CDR1 SGHAT, CDR2 FQNNGV. The germline V and J ends were trimmed by 4 bases and 7 bases, with 14 bases remaining between them. The CDR3 contains 14 residues. CDR3 amino acids: CASSSRAGGNEQFF. As DNA, the CDR3 is TGTGCCAGCAGCTCGAGGGCAGGAGGGAATGAGCAGTTCTTC.

The chain combines TRBV15 with TRBJ2-7; unclear D gene. The germline V gene encodes CDR1 LNHNV and CDR2 YYDKDF (reference sequence). CDR3 length: 16 residues. The ends were cut back, 0 bases at V and 3 bases at J, with 15 bases in the middle. Here the CDR3 DNA reads TGTGCCACCAGCAGAGATGGATGGCCGGAAGACTACGAGCAGTACTTC. Translation gives CATSRDGWPEDYEQYF.

This chain connects TRBV29-1 to TRBJ1-2; TRBD1 might be the D (5 bases). The V end was cut by 5 bases, the J end by 4 bases, with 14 bases between. The CDR3 extends over 13 amino acids. CDR1 and CDR2 (germline): SQVTM, ANQGSEA. The CDR3 sequence is CSVLSRGGYGYTF. The CDR3 DNA reads TGCAGCGTTCTGTCGAGGGGAGGCTATGGCTACACCTTC.

The V call is TRBV3-1, the J call TRBJ1-4; D gene unclear. The CDR3 is made up of 13 amino acids. The V gene's germline CDR1 is LGHDT and CDR2 YNNKEL (reference sequence). With 0 bases removed from V and 3 bases from J, the gap between germline ends came to 2 bases. The CDR3 DNA is TGTGCCAGCAGCCAAGATCCTAATGAAAAACTGTTTTTT. Its protein is CASSQDPNEKLFF.

This clonotype appeared a few times. The V call is TRBV5-6, the J call TRBJ2-5; TRBD2 might be the D (5 bases). The CDR3 has 12 residues. The ends were cut back, 4 bases at V and 5 bases at J, with 9 bases in the middle. Germline V gene sequence: CDR1 SGHDT, CDR2 YYEEEE. The CDR3 region is CASSRIAETQYF. As DNA, the CDR3 is TGTGCCAGCAGCCGAATAGCGGAGACCCAGTACTTC.

The CDR3, as DNA: TGCAGTGCTCGCACGACCCTCACTAGCGGGGGACCCTCTAGCACAGATACGCAGTATTTT. It translates to CSARTTLTSGGPSSTDTQYF. The V call is TRBV20-1, the J call TRBJ2-3, with 11 nucleotides matching TRBD2. In germline, CDR1 is DFQATT, CDR2 SNEGSKA (reference sequence). The CDR3 length is 20 residues. Losses at the gene ends were 5 bases for V and 0 bases for J; bases not matched to a gene: 19.

This clonotype was seen a few times. As DNA, the CDR3 is TGTGCCAGCAGCAAAGAAGCCGGGATTTCGAACACCGGGGAGCTGTTTTTT. It is translated as CASSKEAGISNTGELFF. This rearrangement joins TRBV21-1 to TRBJ2-2; the table's D call, TRBD1, was not checked against the DNA. TRBV21-1 is flagged as a pseudogene. CDR3 size: 17 residues.

This clonotype was seen more than once but under ten times. The chain recombines TRBV5-1 with TRBJ2-7; 9 nucleotides agree with TRBD1. Germline values: CDR1 SGHRS, CDR2 YFSETQ. After removal of 2 bases from V and 7 bases from J, the junction contained 7 bases not matched to a gene. The CDR3 covers 14 residues. The CDR3 sequence is CASSFSGTGWEQYF. The CDR3 region has the DNA TGCGCCAGCAGCTTTTCCGGGACAGGGTGGGAGCAGTACTTC.

This clonotype was counted a few times. V is TRBV11-3 and J is TRBJ2-3; the D gene is possibly TRBD2 (6 bases). CDR1 SGHNT and CDR2 YENEEA come from the germline V gene. The CDR3 is 14 amino acids. Between the trimmed V and J ends, which lost 1 base and 5 bases, there was a span of 10 bases. CDR3: CASSLGSGLDTQYF. The CDR3 coding sequence is TGTGCCAGCAGCTTAGGTAGCGGACTAGATACGCAGTATTTT. Variable domain in full (rest from reference TRBV11-3 and TRBJ2-3): EAGVVQSPRYKIIEKKQPVAFWCNPISGHNTLYWYLQNLGQGPELLIRYENEEAVDDSQLPKDRFSAERLKGVDSTLKIQPAELGDSAVYLCASSLGSGLDTQYFGPGTRLTVL.

This clonotype was recorded a few times. This rearrangement joins TRBV12-3 or TRBV12-4 to TRBJ2-2, with TRBD2 matching over 8 bases. V shed 8 bases and J 4 bases; nucleotides not matched to a gene: 6. This CDR3 has 14 residues. CDR3 loop: CASSGGPGTGELFF. DNA of the CDR3: TGTGCCAGCTCGGGGGGGCCGGGCACCGGGGAGCTGTTTTTT.

The rearrangement joins TRBV5-1 to TRBJ2-3, with 8 positions matching TRBD2. Trimming took 1 base from V and 6 from J; bases not matched to a gene: 10. The CDR3 spans 16 residues. Germline CDR1 and CDR2: SGHRS and YFSETQ. CDR3 DNA sequence: TGCGCCAGCAGCTTGTGGGGACTAGTGAGATGGGATACGCAGTATTTT. It translates to CASSLWGLVRWDTQYF.

This clonotype was detected a few times. J is TRBJ1-4 and V is TRBV12-3 or TRBV12-4; tentative D call: TRBD1 (6 bases). The CDR3 sequence is 14 residues long. Trimming left V 5 bases short and J 7 bases short, with 14 bases between. The CDR3 DNA reads as TGTGCCAGCAGTCCCCGACGGGGGCTTGAAAAACTGTTTTTT. Translating gives CASSPRRGLEKLFF.

This clonotype was counted a few times. The chain links TRBV12-3 or TRBV12-4 to TRBJ2-5; perhaps TRBD1 as D (5 bases). The CDR3 loop spans 15 amino acids. V was clipped by 3 bases and J by 2 bases, with 13 bases between them. The CDR3 spells CASSFWGTGQETQYF. The CDR3 DNA is TGTGCCAGCAGTTTCTGGGGAACAGGTCAAGAGACCCAGTACTTC.

This clonotype was seen more than once but under ten times. The chain couples TRBV11-2 to TRBJ2-7; 11 nucleotides match TRBD1. Germline loops: CDR1 SGHAT, CDR2 FQNNGV. The CDR3 loop spans 17 amino acids. J was trimmed by 4 bases and V by 1 base; bases with no gene match: 9. CDR3 in DNA: TGTGCCAGCAGCTTAGGGGGGACAGGGGGTTTTTTTTACGAGCAGTACTTC. The encoded protein is CASSLGGTGGFFYEQYF.

This clonotype showed up many times. The chain is built from TRBV29-1 and TRBJ2-1, with D maybe TRBD2 (5 bases). Germline V gene data show CDR1 as SQVTM and CDR2 as ANQGSEA. The CDR3 sequence is 12 residues long. V lost 7 bases and J 7 bases, leaving 14 bases between the germline ends. The CDR3 is CSARTRSNEQFF. As DNA, the CDR3 is TGCAGCGCCCGGACTCGTTCAAATGAGCAGTTCTTC.

The chain links TRBV4-2 to TRBJ1-4; D perhaps matches TRBD1 (6 bases). Germline V gene sequence: CDR1 LGHNA, CDR2 YNFKEQ. V lost 0 bases and J lost 6, with 23 bases in between. The CDR3 covers 19 residues. The CDR3 here is CASSQDYFFFPGGDEKLFF. DNA for the CDR3: TGTGCCAGCAGCCAAGACTACTTCTTTTTTCCCGGGGGCGATGAAAAACTGTTTTTT.